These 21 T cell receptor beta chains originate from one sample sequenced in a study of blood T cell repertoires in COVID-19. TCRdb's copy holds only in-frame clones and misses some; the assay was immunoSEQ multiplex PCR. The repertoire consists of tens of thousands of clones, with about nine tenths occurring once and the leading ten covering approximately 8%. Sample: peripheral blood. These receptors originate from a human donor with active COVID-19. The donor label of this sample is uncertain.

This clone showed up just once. CDR3 residues: CASSGGNSYEQYF. CDR3 DNA: TGTGCCAGCAGCGGGGGGAACTCCTACGAGCAGTACTTC. This sequence joins TRBV5-4 and TRBJ2-7, with a weak D call TRBD2 (6 bases). Germline V CDR1 and CDR2: SGHNT, YYREEE (reference sequence). CDR3 length: 13 residues. V lost 4 bases to trimming and J lost 0 bases, with 8 bases between them. The whole variable domain, remainder taken from reference TRBV5-4 and TRBJ2-7, is ETGVTQSPTHLIKTRGQQVTLRCSSQSGHNTVSWYQQALGQGPQFIFQYYREEENGRGNFPPRFSGLQFPNYSSELNVNALELDDSALYLCASSGGNSYEQYFGPGTRLTVT.

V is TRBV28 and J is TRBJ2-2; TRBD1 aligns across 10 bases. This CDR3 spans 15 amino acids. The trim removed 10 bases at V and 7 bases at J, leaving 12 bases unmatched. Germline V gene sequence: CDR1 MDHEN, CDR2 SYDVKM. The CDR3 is CAILGVDRGLGELFF. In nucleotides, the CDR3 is TGTGCCATCCTCGGAGTAGACAGGGGGCTCGGGGAGCTGTTTTTT. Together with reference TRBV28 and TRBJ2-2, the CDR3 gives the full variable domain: DVKVTQSSRYLVKRTGEKVFLECVQDMDHENMFWYRQDPGLGLRLIYFSYDVKMKEKGDIPEGYSVSREKKERFSLILESASTNQTSMYLCAILGVDRGLGELFFGEGSRLTVL.

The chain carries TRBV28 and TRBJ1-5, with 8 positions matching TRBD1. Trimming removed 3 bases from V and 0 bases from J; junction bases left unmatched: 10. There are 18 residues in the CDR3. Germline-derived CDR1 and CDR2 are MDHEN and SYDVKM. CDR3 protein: CASSFSAGGPDSNQPQHF. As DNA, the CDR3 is TGTGCCAGCAGTTTTTCCGCAGGGGGCCCGGATAGCAATCAGCCCCAGCATTTT.

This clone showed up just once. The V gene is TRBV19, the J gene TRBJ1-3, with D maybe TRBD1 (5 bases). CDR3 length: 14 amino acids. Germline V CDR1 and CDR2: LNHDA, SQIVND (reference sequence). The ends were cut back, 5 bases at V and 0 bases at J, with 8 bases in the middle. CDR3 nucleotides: TGTGCCAGTAGTCCAGGGAACTCTGGAAACACCATATATTTT. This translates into CASSPGNSGNTIYF.

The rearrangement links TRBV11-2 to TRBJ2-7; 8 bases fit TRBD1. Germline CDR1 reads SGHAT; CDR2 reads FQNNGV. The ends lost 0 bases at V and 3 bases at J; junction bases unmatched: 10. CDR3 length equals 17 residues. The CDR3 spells CASSLDRGHSLVYEQYF. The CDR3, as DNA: TGTGCCAGCAGCTTAGACAGGGGGCACTCCCTTGTCTACGAGCAGTACTTC.

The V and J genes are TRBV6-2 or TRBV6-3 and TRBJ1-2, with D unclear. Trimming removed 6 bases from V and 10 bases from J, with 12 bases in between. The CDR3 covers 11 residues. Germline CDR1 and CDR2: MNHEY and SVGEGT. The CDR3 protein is CASSEGRLYTF. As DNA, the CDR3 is TGTGCCAGCAGCGAGGGCCGACTCTACACCTTC.

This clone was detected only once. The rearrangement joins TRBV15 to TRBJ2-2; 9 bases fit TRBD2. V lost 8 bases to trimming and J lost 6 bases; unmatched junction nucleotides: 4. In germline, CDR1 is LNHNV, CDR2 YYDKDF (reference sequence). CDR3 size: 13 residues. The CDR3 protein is CATLGLAPGELFF. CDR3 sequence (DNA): TGTGCCACCCTTGGACTAGCGCCCGGGGAGCTGTTTTTT.

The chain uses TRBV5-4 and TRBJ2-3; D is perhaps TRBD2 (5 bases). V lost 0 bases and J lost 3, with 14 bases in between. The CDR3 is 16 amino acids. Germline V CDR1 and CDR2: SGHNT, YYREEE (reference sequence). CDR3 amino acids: CASSLGVGSGTDTQYF. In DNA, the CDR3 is TGTGCCAGCAGCTTGGGAGTAGGGTCGGGGACAGATACGCAGTATTTT.

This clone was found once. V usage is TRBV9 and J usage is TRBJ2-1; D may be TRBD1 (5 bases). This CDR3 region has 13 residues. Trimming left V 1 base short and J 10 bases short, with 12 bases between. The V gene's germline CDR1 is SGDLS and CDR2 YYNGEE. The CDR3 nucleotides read TGTGCCAGCAGCGTATTCCAGGGCTCGGAGCAGTTCTTC. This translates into CASSVFQGSEQFF.

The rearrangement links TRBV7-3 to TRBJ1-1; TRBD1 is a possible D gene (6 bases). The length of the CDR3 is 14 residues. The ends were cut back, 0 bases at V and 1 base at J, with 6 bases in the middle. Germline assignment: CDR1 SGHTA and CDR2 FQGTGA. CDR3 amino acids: CASSLTTGNTEAFF. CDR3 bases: TGTGCCAGCAGCTTAACGACAGGGAACACTGAAGCTTTCTTT.

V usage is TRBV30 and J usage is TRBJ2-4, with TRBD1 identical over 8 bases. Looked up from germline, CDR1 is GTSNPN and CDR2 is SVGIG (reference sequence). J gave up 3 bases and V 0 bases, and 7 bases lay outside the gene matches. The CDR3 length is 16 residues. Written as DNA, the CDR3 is TGTGCCTGGAGTGTACAATGGACAGGGAACAAAAACATTCAGTACTTC. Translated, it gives CAWSVQWTGNKNIQYF. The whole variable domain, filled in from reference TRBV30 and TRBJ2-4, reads SQTIHQWPATLVQPVGSPLSLECTVEGTSNPNLYWYRQAAGRGLQLLFYSVGIGQISSEVPQNLSASRPQDRQFILSSKKLLLSDSGFYLCAWSVQWTGNKNIQYFGAGTRLSVL.

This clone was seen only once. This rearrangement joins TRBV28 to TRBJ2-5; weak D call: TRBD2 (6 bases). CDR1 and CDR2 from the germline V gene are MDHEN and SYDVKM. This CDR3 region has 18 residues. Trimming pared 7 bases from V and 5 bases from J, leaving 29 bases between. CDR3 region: CASTSAVWTTSGGETQYF. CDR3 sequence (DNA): TGTGCCAGCACTTCCGCCGTCTGGACTACCAGCGGTGGGGAGACCCAGTACTTC.

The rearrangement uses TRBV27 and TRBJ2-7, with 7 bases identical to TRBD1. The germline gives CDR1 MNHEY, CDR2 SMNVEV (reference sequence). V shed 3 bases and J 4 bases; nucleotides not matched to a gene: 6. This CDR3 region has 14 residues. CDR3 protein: CASSFSRGKYEQYF. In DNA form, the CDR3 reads TGTGCCAGCAGTTTCAGCAGGGGGAAATACGAGCAGTACTTC.

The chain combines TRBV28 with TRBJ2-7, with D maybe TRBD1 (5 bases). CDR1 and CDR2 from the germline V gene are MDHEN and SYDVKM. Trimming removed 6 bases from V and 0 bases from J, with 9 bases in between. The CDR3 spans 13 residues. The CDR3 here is CASRPGSSYEQYF. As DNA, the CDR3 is TGTGCCAGCAGACCAGGGTCCTCCTACGAGCAGTACTTC.

The CDR3 DNA follows: TGTGCCAGCAGCGCCGCTCGTAGCGGGGAGCTGTTTTTT. Protein sequence: CASSAARSGELFF. The chain recombines TRBV7-8 with TRBJ2-2; D unclear. CDR1 SGHVS and CDR2 FQNEAQ come from the germline V gene. The CDR3 length is 13 residues. The ends were cut back, 5 bases at V and 7 bases at J, with 11 bases in the middle.

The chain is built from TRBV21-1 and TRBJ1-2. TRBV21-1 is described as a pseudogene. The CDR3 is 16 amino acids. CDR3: CASTLATEAPRGGYTF. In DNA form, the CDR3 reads TGTGCCAGCACTCTAGCGACTGAGGCACCTAGGGGTGGCTACACCTTC.

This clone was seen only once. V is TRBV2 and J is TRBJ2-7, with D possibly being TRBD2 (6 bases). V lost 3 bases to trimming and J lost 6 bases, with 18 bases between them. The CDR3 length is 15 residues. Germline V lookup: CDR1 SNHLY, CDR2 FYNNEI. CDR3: CASSEGTFIPPEQYF. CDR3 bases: TGTGCCAGCAGTGAGGGGACTTTCATCCCCCCCGAGCAGTACTTC.

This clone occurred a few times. The CDR3 reads CASSHIQQGTGGNTIYF. The CDR3 coding sequence is TGCGCCAGCAGCCACATTCAACAGGGGACAGGTGGAAACACCATATATTTT. The rearrangement joins TRBV4-1 to TRBJ1-3; TRBD1 matches 8 bases. Trimming cost V 3 bases and J 3 bases; bases outside gene matches: 10. Germline V gene data show CDR1 as MGHRA and CDR2 as YSYEKL. This CDR3 has 17 amino acids.

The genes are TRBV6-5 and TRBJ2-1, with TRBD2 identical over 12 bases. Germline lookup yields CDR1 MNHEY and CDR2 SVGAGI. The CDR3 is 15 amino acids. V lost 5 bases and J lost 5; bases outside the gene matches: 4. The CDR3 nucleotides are TGTGCCAGCAGTCTAGCGGGGGGGCAAAACAATGAGCAGTTCTTC. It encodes CASSLAGGQNNEQFF.

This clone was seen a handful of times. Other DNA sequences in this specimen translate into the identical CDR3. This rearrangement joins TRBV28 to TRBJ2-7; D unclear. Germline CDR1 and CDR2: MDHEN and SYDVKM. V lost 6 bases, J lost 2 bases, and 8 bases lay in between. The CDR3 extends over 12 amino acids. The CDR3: CASSPSPYEQYF. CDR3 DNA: TGTGCCAGCAGCCCCAGTCCCTACGAGCAGTACTTC. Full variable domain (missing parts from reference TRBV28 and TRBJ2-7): DVKVTQSSRYLVKRTGEKVFLECVQDMDHENMFWYRQDPGLGLRLIYFSYDVKMKEKGDIPEGYSVSREKKERFSLILESASTNQTSMYLCASSPSPYEQYFGPGTRLTVT.

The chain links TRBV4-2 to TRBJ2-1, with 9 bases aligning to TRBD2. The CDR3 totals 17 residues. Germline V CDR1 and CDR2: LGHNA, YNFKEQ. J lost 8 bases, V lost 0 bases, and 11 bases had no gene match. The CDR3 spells CASSQEYGSGSSYEQFF. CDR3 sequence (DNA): TGTGCCAGCAGCCAAGAATACGGTAGCGGGAGTAGTTATGAGCAGTTCTTC.